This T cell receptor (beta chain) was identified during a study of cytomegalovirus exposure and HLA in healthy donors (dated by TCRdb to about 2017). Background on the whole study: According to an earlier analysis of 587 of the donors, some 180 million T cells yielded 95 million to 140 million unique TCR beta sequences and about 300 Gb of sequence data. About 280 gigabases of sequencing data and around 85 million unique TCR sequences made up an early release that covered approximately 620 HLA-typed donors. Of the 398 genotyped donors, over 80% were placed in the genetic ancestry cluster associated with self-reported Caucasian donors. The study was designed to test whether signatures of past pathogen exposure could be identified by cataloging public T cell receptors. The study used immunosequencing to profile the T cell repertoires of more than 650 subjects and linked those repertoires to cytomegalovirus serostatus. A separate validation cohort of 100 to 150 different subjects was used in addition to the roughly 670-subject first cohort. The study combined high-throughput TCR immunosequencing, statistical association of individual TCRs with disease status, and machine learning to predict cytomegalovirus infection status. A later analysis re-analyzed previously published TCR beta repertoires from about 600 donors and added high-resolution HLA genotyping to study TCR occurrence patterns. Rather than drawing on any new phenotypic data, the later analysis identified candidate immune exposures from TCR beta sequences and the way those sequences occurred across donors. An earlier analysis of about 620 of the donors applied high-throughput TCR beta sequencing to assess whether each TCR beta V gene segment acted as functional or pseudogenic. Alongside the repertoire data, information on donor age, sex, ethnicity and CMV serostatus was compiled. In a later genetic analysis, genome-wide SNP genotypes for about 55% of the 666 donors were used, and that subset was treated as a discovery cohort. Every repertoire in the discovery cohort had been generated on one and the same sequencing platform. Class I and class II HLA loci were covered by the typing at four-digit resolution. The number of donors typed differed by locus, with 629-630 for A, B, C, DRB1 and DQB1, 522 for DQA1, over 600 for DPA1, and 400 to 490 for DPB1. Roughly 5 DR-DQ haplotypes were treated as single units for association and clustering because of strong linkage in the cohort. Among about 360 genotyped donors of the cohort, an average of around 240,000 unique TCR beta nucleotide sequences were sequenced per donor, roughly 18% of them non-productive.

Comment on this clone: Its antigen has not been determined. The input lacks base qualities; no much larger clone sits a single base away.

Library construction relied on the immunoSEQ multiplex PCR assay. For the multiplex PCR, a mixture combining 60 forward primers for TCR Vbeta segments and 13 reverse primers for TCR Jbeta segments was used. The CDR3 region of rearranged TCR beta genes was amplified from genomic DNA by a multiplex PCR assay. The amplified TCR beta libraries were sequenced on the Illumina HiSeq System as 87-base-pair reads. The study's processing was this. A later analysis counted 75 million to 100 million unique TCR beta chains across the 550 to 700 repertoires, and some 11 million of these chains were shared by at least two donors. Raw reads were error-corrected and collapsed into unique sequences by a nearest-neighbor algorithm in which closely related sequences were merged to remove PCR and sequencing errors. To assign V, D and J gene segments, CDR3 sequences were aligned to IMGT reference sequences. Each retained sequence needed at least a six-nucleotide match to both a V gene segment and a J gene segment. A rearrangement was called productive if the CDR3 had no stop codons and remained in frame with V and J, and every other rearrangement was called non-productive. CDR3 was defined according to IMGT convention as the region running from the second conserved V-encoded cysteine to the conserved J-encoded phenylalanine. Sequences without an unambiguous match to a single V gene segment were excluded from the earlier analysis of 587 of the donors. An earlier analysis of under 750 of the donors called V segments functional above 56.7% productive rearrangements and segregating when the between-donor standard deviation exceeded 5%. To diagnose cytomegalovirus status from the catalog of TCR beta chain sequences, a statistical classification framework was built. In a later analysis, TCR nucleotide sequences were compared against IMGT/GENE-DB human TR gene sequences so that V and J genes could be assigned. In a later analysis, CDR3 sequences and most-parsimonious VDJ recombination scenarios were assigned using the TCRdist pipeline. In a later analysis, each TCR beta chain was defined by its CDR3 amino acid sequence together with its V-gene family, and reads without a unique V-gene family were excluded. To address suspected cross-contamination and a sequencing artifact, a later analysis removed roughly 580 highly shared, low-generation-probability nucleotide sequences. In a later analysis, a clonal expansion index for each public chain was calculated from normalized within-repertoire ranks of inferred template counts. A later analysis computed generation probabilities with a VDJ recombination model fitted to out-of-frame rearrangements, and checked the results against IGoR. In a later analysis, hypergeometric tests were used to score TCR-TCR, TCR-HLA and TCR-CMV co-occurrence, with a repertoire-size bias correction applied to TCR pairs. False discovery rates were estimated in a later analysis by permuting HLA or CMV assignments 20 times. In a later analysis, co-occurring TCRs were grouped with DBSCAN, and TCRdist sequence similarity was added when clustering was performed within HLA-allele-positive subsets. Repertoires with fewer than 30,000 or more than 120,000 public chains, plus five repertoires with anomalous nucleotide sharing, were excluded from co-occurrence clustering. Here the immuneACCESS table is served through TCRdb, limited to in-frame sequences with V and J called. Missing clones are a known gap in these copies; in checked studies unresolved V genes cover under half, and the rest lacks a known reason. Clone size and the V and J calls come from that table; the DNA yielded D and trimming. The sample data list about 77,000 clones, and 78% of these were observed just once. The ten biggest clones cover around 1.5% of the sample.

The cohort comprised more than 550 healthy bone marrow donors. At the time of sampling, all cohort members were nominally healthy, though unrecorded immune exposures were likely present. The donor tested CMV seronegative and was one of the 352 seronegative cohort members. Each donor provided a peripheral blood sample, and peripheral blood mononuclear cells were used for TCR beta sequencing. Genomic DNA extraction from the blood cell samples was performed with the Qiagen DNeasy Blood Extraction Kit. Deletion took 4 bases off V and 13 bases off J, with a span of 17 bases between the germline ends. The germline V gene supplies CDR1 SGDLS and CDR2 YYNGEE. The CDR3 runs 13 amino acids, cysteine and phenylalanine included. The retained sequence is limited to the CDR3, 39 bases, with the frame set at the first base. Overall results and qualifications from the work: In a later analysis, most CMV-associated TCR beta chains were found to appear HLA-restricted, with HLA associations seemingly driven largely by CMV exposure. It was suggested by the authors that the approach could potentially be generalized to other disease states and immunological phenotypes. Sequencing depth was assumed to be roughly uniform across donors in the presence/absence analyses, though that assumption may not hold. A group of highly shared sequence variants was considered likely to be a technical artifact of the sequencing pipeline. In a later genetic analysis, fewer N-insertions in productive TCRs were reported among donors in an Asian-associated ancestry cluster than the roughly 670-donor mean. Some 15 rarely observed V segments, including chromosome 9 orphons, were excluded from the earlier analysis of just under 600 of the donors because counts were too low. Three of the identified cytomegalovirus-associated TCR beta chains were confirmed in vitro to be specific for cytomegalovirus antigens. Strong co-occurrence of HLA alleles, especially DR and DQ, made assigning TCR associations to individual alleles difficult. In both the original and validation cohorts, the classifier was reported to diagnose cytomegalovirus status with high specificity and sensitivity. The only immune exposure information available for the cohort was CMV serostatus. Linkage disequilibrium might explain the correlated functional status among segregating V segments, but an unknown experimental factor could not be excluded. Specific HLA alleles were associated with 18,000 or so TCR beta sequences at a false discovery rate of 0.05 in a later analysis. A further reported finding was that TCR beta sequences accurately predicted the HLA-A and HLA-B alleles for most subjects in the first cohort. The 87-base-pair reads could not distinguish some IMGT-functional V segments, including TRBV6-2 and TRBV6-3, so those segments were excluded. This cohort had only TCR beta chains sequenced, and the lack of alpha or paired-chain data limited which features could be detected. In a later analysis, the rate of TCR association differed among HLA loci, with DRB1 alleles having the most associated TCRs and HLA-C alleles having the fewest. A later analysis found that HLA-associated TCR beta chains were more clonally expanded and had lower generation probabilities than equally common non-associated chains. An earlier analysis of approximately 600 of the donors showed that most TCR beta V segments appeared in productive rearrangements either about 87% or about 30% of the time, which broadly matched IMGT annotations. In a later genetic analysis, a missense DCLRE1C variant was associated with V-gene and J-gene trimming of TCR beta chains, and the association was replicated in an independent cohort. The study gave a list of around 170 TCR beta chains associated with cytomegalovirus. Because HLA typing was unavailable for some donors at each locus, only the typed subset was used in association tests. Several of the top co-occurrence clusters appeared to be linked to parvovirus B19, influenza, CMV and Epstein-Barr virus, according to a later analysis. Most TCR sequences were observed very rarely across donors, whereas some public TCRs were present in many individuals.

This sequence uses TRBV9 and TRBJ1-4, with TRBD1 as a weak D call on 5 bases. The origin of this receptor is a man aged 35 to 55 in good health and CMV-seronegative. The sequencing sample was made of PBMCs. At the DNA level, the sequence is TGTGCCAGCAGCTCCAGGGCCCAGGGCCTACTGTTTTTT. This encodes CASSSRAQGLLFF.